This T cell receptor (beta chain) was identified in a study of blood T cell repertoires in COVID-19. Study at large: In each case, the material was cDNA or gDNA derived from T cells, B-cell-depleted T cells, or PBMCs.

Original methodology: Scientists estimated how many nucleated cells there were by amplifying reference gene primers. Using immunoSEQ multiplex PCR, the repertoire was profiled, and TCRdb retains in-frame clones only, with some absent. Clone size and the V and J calls come from that table; the DNA yielded D and trimming. The sample lists some 340,000 clones, around 82% occurring once. The CDR3 is made up of 14 amino acids. Germline V gene sequence: CDR1 MNHEY, CDR2 SMNVEV (reference sequence). The V and J ends lost 5 bases and 7 bases respectively, with 15 bases between them. The TCR was taken from a man aged 30 to 45 with active or convalescent COVID-19. The chain links TRBV27 to TRBJ1-5, with a weak D call TRBD1 (6 bases). Material: peripheral blood. The CDR3 DNA is TGTGCCAGCAGTCCCGTAGGGGGTGGGCAGCCCCAGCATTTT. Translating it yields CASSPVGGGQPQHF.